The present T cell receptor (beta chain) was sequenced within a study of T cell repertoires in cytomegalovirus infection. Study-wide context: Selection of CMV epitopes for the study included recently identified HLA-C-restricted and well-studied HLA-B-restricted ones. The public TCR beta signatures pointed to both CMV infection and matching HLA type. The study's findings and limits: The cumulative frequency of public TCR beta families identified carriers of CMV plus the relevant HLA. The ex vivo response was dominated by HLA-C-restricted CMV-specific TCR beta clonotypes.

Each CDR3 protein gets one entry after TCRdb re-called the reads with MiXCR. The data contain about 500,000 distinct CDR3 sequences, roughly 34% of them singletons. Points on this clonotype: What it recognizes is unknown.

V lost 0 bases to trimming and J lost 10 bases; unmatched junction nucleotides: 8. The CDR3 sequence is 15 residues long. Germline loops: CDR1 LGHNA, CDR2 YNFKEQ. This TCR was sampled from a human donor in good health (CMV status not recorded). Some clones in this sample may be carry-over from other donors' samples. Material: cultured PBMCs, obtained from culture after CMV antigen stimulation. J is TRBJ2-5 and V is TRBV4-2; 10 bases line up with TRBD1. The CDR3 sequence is CASSQDLGTGEVQYF. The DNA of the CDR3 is TGTGCCAGCAGCCAAGATCTCGGGACAGGGGAGGTCCAGTACTTC.